This T cell receptor (beta chain) was retrieved from a study of shared clonotypes between healthy human individuals. The CDR3 spans 15 residues. The germline V gene encodes CDR1 MNHNY and CDR2 SVGAGI (reference sequence). The trim removed 7 bases at V and 2 bases at J, leaving 5 bases unmatched. Genomic DNA from each subset was divided evenly over several immunoSEQ plates. Libraries were prepared by immunoSEQ multiplex PCR; TCRdb keeps only in-frame clonotypes and omits some of them. The sample lists about 1.4 million clones; over 95% were seen once. V usage is TRBV6-6 and J usage is TRBJ2-3, with 11 bases identical to TRBD2. The sequence came from a man aged 25-40 years in good health. Sequenced input: naive CD4+ T cells sorted from blood. Subset of the sample: CD45RA+ positively selected. The chain's CDR3 is CASTIAGGPTDTQYF. For the CDR3, the DNA is TGTGCCAGCACCATAGCGGGAGGGCCCACAGATACGCAGTATTTT.